This entry lists 3 T cell receptor beta chains sequenced from one sample in a study of glioma-infiltrating T cells after dendritic cell vaccination. Data came from immunoSEQ multiplex PCR; TCRdb stores just in-frame clones and leaves some out. Here the sample spans about 90,000 clones, more than 75% being singletons. The sequences come from blood, collected before dendritic cell vaccination. The receptors derive from a human donor with glioblastoma.

Regarding this clone: In the same sample, other DNA sequences code for this CDR3. This rearrangement joins TRBV5-1 to TRBJ1-1; D unresolved. This CDR3 is 14 amino acids long. V lost 0 bases, J lost 2 bases, and 8 bases lay in between. Per germline, CDR1 SGHRS and CDR2 YFSETQ. The CDR3 here is CASSLGAGNTEAFF. The CDR3 DNA follows: TGCGCCAGCAGCTTGGGGGCAGGAAACACTGAAGCTTTCTTT.

The chain is built from TRBV9 and TRBJ2-3, with D unclear. Germline loops: CDR1 SGDLS, CDR2 YYNGEE. The CDR3 runs to 13 residues. V lost 0 bases, J lost 4 bases, and 6 bases lay in between. The CDR3 loop reads CASSVGSADTQYF. The CDR3 DNA follows: TGTGCCAGCAGCGTAGGGTCGGCAGATACGCAGTATTTT.

This clone was observed once. V usage is TRBV5-3 and J usage is TRBJ2-6; 7 bases align to TRBD2. TRBV5-3 is recorded as an ORF, its role being uncertain. V gave up 5 bases and J gave up 0 bases; unmatched junction bases: 11. The CDR3 is 18 amino acids. Here the CDR3 DNA reads TGTGCCAGAAGGGGCCCGGGGGGTGGTTCCTCTGGGGCCAACGTCCTGACTTTC. It yields the protein CARRGPGGGSSGANVLTF.